Below, one T cell receptor (beta chain) is given with its context. Its antigen remains unidentified. These data belong to a study of a mutant IDH1 vaccine in newly diagnosed glioma. Overall study: The treated group averaged 40.4 years old and was about 60% male, roughly 38% female. Week 35 held visit V12, while week 47 held visit V13.

As to time point: week 47, end of study. What each vaccine dose contained was 300 ug of mutant IDH1 20-mer peptide, accompanied by topical imiquimod. Scheduled for weeks 1, 3, 5, 7, 11, 15, 19 and 23, eight vaccinations were given to patients. Every donor had a new WHO grade 3 or 4 astrocytoma that was IDH1-mutant, with loss of nuclear ATRX. Profiled with immunoSEQ multiplex PCR; TCRdb holds only in-frame clones, not every one. The sample records over 75,000 clones, about 81% being singletons. Germline assignment: CDR1 KGHSH and CDR2 LQKENI. The CDR3 consists of 13 residues. Trimming shortened V by 0 bases and J by 11 bases, and 11 bases separated the two germline ends.

Material: PBMCs, obtained from a glioma patient whose treatment included an IDH1 peptide vaccine. The chain couples TRBV18 to TRBJ2-1; D gene ambiguous. The TCR sequence derives from a man in his forties or fifties with glioma. The CDR3 nucleotides are TGTGCCAGCTCACCACCGCCCCCCGCCAAGCAGTTCTTC. As protein: CASSPPPPAKQFF.